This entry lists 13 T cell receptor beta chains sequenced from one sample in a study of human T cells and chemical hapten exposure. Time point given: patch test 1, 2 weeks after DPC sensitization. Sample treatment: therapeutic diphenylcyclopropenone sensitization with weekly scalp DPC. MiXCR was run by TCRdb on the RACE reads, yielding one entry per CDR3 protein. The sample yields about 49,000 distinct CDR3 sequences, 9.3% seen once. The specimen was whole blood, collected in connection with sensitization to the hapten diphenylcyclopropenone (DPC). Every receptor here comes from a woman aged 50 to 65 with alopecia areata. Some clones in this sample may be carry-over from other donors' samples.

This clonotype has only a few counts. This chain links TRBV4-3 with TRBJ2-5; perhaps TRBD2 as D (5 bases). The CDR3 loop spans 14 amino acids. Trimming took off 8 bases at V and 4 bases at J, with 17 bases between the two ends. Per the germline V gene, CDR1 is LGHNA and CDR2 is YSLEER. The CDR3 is CASAGSSRAETQYF. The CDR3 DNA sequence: TGCGCCAGCGCCGGCAGTTCGAGGGCAGAGACCCAGTACTTC.

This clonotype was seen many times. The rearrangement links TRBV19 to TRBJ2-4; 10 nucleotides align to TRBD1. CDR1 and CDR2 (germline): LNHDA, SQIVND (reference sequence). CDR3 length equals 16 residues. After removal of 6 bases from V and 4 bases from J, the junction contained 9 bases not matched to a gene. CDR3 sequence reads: CASSTLAGQGKNIQYF. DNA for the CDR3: TGTGCCAGTAGCACCCTGGCGGGACAGGGGAAAAACATTCAGTACTTC.

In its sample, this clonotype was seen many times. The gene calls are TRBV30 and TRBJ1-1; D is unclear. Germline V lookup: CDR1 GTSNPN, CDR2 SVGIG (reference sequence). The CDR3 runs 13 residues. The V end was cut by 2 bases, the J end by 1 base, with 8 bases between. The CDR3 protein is CAWSFQENTEAFF. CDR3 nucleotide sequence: TGTGCCTGGAGTTTTCAGGAGAACACTGAAGCTTTCTTT.

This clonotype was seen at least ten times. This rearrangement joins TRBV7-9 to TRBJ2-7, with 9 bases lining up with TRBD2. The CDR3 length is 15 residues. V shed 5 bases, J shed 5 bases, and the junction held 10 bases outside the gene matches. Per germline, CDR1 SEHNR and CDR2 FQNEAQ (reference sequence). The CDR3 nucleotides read TGTGCCAGCAGCCCTTTAGCGGGAGTGAGGGACGAGCAGTACTTC. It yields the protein CASSPLAGVRDEQYF.

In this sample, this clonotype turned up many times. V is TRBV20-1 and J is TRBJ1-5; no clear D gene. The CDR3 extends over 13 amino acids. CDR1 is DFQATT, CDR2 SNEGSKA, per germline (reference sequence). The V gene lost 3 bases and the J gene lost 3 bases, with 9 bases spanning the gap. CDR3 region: CSASRDNNQPQHF. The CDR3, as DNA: TGCAGTGCTAGTAGAGACAACAATCAGCCCCAGCATTTT.

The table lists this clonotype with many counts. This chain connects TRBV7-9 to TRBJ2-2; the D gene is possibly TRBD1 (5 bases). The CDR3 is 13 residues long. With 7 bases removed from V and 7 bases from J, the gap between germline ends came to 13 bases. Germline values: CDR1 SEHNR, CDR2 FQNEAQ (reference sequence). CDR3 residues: CASMRRGGGELFF. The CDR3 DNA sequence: TGTGCCAGCATGCGTAGGGGCGGCGGGGAGCTGTTTTTT.

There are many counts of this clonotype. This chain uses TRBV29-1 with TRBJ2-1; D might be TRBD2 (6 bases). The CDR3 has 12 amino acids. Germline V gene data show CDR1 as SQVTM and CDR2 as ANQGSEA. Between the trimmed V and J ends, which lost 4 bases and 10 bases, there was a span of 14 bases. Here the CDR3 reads CSVVPGAGEQFF. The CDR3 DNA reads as TGCAGCGTTGTCCCCGGGGCGGGGGAGCAGTTCTTC.

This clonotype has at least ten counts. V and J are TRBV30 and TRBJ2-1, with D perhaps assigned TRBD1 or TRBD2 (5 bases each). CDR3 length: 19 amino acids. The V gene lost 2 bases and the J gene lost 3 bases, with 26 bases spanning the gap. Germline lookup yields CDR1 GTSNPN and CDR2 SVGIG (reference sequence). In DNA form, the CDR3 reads TGTGCCTGGAGTTTTATACCCGGGGCCAAGTGGGTAGTCTACAATGAGCAGTTCTTC. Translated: CAWSFIPGAKWVVYNEQFF.

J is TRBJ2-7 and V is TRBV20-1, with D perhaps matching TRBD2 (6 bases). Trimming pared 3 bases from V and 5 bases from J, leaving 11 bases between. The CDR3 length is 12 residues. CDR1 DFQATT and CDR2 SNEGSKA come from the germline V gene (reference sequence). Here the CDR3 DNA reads TGCAGTGCTAGGACCGGGAGTCACGAGCAGTACTTC. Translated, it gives CSARTGSHEQYF.

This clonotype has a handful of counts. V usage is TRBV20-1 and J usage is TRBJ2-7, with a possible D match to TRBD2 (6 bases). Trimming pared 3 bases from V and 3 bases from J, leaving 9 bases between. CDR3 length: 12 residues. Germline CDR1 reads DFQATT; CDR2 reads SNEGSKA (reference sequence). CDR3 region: CSASRRGYEQYF. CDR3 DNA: TGCAGTGCTAGTCGGAGGGGCTACGAGCAGTACTTC.

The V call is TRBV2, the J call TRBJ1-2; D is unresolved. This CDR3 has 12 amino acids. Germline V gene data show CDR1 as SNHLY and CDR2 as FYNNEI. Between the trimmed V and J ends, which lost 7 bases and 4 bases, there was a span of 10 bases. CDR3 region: CASTGSIYGYTF. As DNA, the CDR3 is TGTGCCAGCACTGGGTCCATCTATGGCTACACCTTC.

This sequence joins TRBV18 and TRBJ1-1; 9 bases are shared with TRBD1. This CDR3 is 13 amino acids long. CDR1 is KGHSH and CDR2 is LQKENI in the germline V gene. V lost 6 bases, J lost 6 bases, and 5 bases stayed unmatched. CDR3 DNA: TGTGCCAGCTCGCGACAGGGGGAGGCTGAAGCTTTCTTT. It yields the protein CASSRQGEAEAFF.

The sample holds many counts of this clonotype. This CDR3 reads CASSRGQGAATFAINYGYTF. The CDR3 nucleotides are TGCGCCAGCAGCAGGGGCCAGGGGGCTGCCACCTTCGCGATTAACTATGGCTACACCTTC. The J gene is TRBJ1-2, the V gene TRBV5-1; 8 positions agree with TRBD1. Germline V gene data show CDR1 as SGHRS and CDR2 as YFSETQ. V shed 4 bases, J shed 1 base, and the junction held 21 bases outside the gene matches. The CDR3 totals 20 residues.